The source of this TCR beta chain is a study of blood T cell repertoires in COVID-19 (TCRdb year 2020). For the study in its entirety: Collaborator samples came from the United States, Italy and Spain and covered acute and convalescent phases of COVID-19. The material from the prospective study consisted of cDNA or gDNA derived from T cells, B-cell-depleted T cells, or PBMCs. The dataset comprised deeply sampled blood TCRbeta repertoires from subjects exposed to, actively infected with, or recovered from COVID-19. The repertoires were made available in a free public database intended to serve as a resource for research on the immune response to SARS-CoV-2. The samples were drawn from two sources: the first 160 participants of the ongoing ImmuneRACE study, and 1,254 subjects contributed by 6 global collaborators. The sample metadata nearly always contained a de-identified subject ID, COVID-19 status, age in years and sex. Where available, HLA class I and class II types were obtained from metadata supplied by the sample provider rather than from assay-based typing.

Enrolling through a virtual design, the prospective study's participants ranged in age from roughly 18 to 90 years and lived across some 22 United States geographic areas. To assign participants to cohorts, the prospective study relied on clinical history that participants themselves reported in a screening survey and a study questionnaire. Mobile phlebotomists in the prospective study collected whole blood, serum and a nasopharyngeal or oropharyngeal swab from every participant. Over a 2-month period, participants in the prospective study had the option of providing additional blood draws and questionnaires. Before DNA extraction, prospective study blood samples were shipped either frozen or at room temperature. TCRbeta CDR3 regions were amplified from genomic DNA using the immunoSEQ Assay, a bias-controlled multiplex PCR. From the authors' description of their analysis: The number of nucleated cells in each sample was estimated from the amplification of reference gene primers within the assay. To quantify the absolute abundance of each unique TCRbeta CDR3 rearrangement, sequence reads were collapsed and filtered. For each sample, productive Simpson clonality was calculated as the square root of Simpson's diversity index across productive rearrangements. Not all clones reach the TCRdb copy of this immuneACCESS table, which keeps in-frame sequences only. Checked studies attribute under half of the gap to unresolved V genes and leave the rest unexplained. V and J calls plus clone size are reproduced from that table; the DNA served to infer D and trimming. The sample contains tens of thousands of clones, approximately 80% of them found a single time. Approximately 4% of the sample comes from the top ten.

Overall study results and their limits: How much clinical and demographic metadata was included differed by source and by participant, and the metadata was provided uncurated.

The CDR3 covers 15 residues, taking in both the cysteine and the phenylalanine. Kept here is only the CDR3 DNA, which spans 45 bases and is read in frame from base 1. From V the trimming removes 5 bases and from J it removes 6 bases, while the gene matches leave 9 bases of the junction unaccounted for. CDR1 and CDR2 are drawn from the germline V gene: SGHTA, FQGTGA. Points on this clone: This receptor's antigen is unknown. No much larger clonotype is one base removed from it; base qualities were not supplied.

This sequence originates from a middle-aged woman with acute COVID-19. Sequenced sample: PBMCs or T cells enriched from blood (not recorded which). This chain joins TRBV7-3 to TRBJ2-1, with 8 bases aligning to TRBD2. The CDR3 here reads CASSRRSGSRNEQFF. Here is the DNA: TGTGCCAGCAGCCGTCGAAGCGGGAGCCGCAATGAGCAGTTCTTC.